One and the same sample provided the 26 T cell receptor beta chains below, sequenced in a study of blood T cells in healthy people across ages. For the second PCR, which ran for roughly 6 to 12 cycles, a sample-barcoded 5' primer and a J-beta primer mix were used. MiXCR was run by TCRdb on the 5' RACE reads, yielding one entry per CDR3 protein. The table has 550,000 to 750,000 distinct CDR3 sequences, under 25% seen once. The sequenced sample consisted of blood. Receptor source: an older man in good health.

Points on this clonotype: This is likely a read error, given that the CDR3 carries no conserved phenylalanine or tryptophan at its end. The DNA of the CDR3 is TGTGCCAGCAGTTCTACAGGGGGGGTGGGCACTGAAGCTTTCCTT. Translating it yields CASSSTGGVGTEAFL. This sequence joins TRBV28 and TRBJ1-1; 8 nucleotides match TRBD1. From germline, CDR1 is MDHEN and CDR2 SYDVKM. With V trimmed by 4 bases and J by 4 bases, 8 bases remained unmatched. The CDR3 loop spans 15 amino acids.

The chain recombines TRBV7-3 with TRBJ2-3, with a weak D call TRBD2 (6 bases). Trimming pared 7 bases from V and 2 bases from J, leaving 13 bases between. CDR3 size: 14 residues. Germline V gene data show CDR1 as SGHTA and CDR2 as FQGTGA. CDR3 sequence (DNA): TGTGCCAGCACCCTGGGAGGCCCCACAGATACGCAGTATTTT. Translated: CASTLGGPTDTQYF.

The V call is TRBV20-1, the J call TRBJ1-4, with D possibly being TRBD1 (6 bases). Germline lookup yields CDR1 DFQATT and CDR2 SNEGSKA (reference sequence). The CDR3 has 16 residues. Trimming pared 1 base from V and 8 bases from J, leaving 20 bases between. The CDR3 reads CSARGTGAQLGEKLFF. CDR3 coding DNA: TGCAGTGCTAGAGGCACGGGGGCGCAGCTAGGGGAAAAACTGTTTTTT.

A word on this clonotype: A much larger clone differs by one base, so this may be a read error. This sequence joins TRBV12-3 or TRBV12-4 and TRBJ1-2, with D unclear. This CDR3 contains 14 residues. The CDR3 bases are TGTGCCAGAAGTTTTCAGAGCGCTAACTATGGCTACACCTTC. It translates to CARSFQSANYGYTF.

V usage is TRBV12-3 or TRBV12-4 and J usage is TRBJ2-1, with 7 bases that match TRBD1. The CDR3 spans 16 residues. V shed 0 bases, J shed 8 bases, and the junction held 10 bases outside the gene matches. CDR3 nucleotides: TGTGCCAGCAGTTTAGCTCGACAGGGTAGTGTCGATGAGCAGTTCTTC. Translating gives CASSLARQGSVDEQFF.

In this sample, this clonotype turned up many times. The chain employs TRBV20-1 and TRBJ1-5, with TRBD1 matching 9 bases. The germline V gene encodes CDR1 DFQATT and CDR2 SNEGSKA (reference sequence). With V trimmed by 4 bases and J by 6 bases, 7 bases remained unmatched. The CDR3 spans 14 residues. CDR3 coding DNA: TGCAGTGCTAAGCCGGGACAGGGTGCTCAGCCCCAGCATTTT. Its protein product is CSAKPGQGAQPQHF.

The chain is built from TRBV3-1 and TRBJ2-2; weak D call: TRBD1 (5 bases). This CDR3 is 14 amino acids long. Germline V gene lookup returns CDR1 LGHDT and CDR2 YNNKEL (reference sequence). V lost 8 bases to trimming and J lost 6 bases, with 16 bases between them. Here the CDR3 DNA reads TGTGCCAGCGGAAGCCCTGCAGGGTCCGGGGAGCTGTTTTTT. This gives the protein CASGSPAGSGELFF.

The sample holds a few counts of this clonotype. This chain connects TRBV20-1 to TRBJ2-7; 12 bases agree with TRBD2. Germline V gene sequence: CDR1 DFQATT, CDR2 SNEGSKA (reference sequence). CDR3 length equals 14 residues. V trimming: 1 base; J trimming: 5 bases; junction bases outside the gene matches: 3. The CDR3 reads CSARGTSGDHEQYF. The DNA for the CDR3 is TGCAGTGCTAGAGGGACTAGCGGGGACCACGAGCAGTACTTC.

This chain joins TRBV4-1 and TRBJ2-7, with 9 bases matching TRBD1. The CDR3 covers 16 residues. Per germline, CDR1 MGHRA and CDR2 YSYEKL. J lost 3 bases, V lost 2 bases, and 8 bases had no gene match. The CDR3 DNA is TGCGCCAGCAGCCAAACCACAGGGGGCTTATTCTACGAGCAGTACTTC. Amino acid sequence: CASSQTTGGLFYEQYF.

The table lists this clonotype with a few counts. The rearrangement joins TRBV3-1 to TRBJ2-7; 14 nucleotides line up with TRBD2. The CDR3 covers 16 residues. From germline, CDR1 is LGHDT and CDR2 YNNKEL (reference sequence). V lost 6 bases to trimming and J lost 7 bases; unmatched junction nucleotides: 11. The CDR3 here is CASRQSGTSGSGEQYF. CDR3 coding DNA: TGTGCCAGCAGGCAAAGTGGGACTAGCGGGAGCGGTGAGCAGTACTTC.

This clonotype was observed a handful of times. The rearrangement joins TRBV28 to TRBJ2-5; no definite D call. The DNA end is a closer match to TRBJ2-7, so the J assignment may be wrong. This CDR3 is built from 11 residues. From germline, CDR1 is MDHEN and CDR2 SYDVKM. In DNA, the CDR3 is TGTGCCAGCAAAAACGCCTACGAGCAGTACTTC. Amino acids: CASKNAYEQYF.

This clonotype was picked up many times. The J gene is TRBJ2-4, the V gene TRBV7-9; D gene uncertain. CDR1 and CDR2 from the germline V gene are SEHNR and FQNEAQ (reference sequence). The CDR3 contains 14 residues. Trimming left V 3 bases short and J 4 bases short, with 10 bases between. CDR3 loop: CASSFGQTKNIQYF. In nucleotides, the CDR3 is TGTGCCAGCAGCTTTGGTCAAACTAAAAACATTCAGTACTTC.

In its sample, this clonotype was seen many times. The chain employs TRBV5-4 and TRBJ2-2; 7 bases line up with TRBD1. The V segment lost 3 bases and the J segment 6 bases; nucleotides outside the gene matches: 14. Germline loops: CDR1 SGHNT, CDR2 YYREEE (reference sequence). The CDR3 extends over 17 amino acids. CDR3 sequence: CASSSQGETGPAGELFF. The DNA of the CDR3 is TGTGCCAGCAGCTCACAAGGGGAGACAGGGCCGGCCGGGGAGCTGTTTTTT. Supplemented by reference TRBV5-4 and TRBJ2-2, the full variable domain reads ETGVTQSPTHLIKTRGQQVTLRCSSQSGHNTVSWYQQALGQGPQFIFQYYREEENGRGNFPPRFSGLQFPNYSSELNVNALELDDSALYLCASSSQGETGPAGELFFGEGSRLTVL.

Only a few counts were recorded for this clonotype. J is TRBJ1-4 and V is TRBV20-1; D is ambiguous. The CDR3 sequence is 15 residues long. CDR1 and CDR2 from the germline V gene are DFQATT and SNEGSKA (reference sequence). Trimming removed 0 bases at V and 5 bases at J, with 13 bases between. CDR3 sequence: CSARERGGLNEKLFF. The DNA of the CDR3 is TGCAGTGCTAGAGAACGTGGAGGGTTGAATGAAAAACTGTTTTTT.

This clonotype was observed a handful of times. CDR3 in amino acids: CASSLGLAREQETQYF. The CDR3 DNA is TGTGCCAGCAGTCTTGGACTAGCGAGGGAACAAGAGACCCAGTACTTC. The J gene is TRBJ2-5, the V gene TRBV27, with 9 bases lining up with TRBD2. Germline CDR1 is MNHEY and CDR2 is SMNVEV (reference sequence). With 5 bases clipped from V and 2 bases from J, the junction kept 9 bases outside the gene matches. The CDR3 contains 16 residues.

The V call is TRBV7-9, the J call TRBJ2-7; maybe TRBD1 (6 bases). Trimming removed 2 bases at V and 3 bases at J, with 14 bases between. The CDR3 sequence is 15 residues long. The germline V gene has CDR1 SEHNR and CDR2 FQNEAQ (reference sequence). DNA for the CDR3: TGTGCCAGCAGCTTACGGCAGGGGATCAACTACGAGCAGTACTTC. Amino acid sequence: CASSLRQGINYEQYF.

This sequence joins TRBV7-2 and TRBJ2-6, with TRBD1 identical over 8 bases. With 4 bases clipped from V and 1 base from J, the junction kept 6 bases outside the gene matches. The CDR3 length is 17 residues. Germline CDR1 is SGHTA and CDR2 is FQGNSA. CDR3 sequence: CASSSGTGRSGANVLTF. CDR3 DNA sequence: TGTGCCAGCAGCTCCGGGACAGGTCGGTCTGGGGCCAACGTCCTGACTTTC.

The J gene is TRBJ2-1, the V gene TRBV5-1, with 7 bases that match TRBD2. Germline CDR1 reads SGHRS; CDR2 reads YFSETQ. This CDR3 contains 15 residues. Trimming removed 3 bases from V and 4 bases from J; junction bases left unmatched: 7. CDR3 nucleotides: TGCGCCAGCAGCTCGGCCGGGACTACTTACAATGAGCAGTTCTTC. Its protein product is CASSSAGTTYNEQFF.

The V and J genes are TRBV10-3 and TRBJ2-5; 8 positions agree with TRBD2. The DNA end is more similar to TRBJ2-7, so the J call may be wrong. Germline CDR1 and CDR2: ENHRY and SYGVKD. This CDR3 comprises 14 residues. The CDR3 nucleotides read TGTGCCATCAGTGAGTCAGCGGGAGAGGTCGAGCAGTACTTC. Translated, it gives CAISESAGEVEQYF.

In its sample, this clonotype was seen many times. The gene calls are TRBV6-6 and TRBJ1-2, with 9 nucleotides matching TRBD1. Unmatched junction bases numbered 3, after V lost 2 bases and J lost 5 bases. Germline V gene data show CDR1 as MNHNY and CDR2 as SVGAGI (reference sequence). CDR3 length: 14 amino acids. CDR3 sequence reads: CASSYPGTGYGYTF. CDR3 bases: TGTGCCAGCAGTTACCCCGGGACAGGGTATGGCTACACCTTC.

This clonotype was seen ten or more times. The chain combines TRBV5-1 with TRBJ2-5, with 7 bases fitting TRBD1. The CDR3 loop spans 14 amino acids. J was trimmed by 3 bases and V by 3 bases; bases with no gene match: 5. Germline V gene lookup returns CDR1 SGHRS and CDR2 YFSETQ. CDR3 region: CASSYTGTEETQYF. The CDR3 nucleotides are TGCGCCAGCAGCTATACCGGGACAGAAGAGACCCAGTACTTC.

This clonotype showed up many times. This sequence joins TRBV12-3 or TRBV12-4 and TRBJ2-1; 8 nucleotides agree with TRBD2. The CDR3 length is 15 residues. With 5 bases clipped from V and 1 base from J, the junction kept 4 bases outside the gene matches. CDR3 protein: CASSTGLASYNEQFF. The CDR3 coding sequence is TGTGCCAGCAGTACCGGACTAGCTTCCTACAATGAGCAGTTCTTC.

This clonotype has a handful of counts. A much larger clone is a single base away; this may be a read error. The V gene is TRBV20-1, the J gene TRBJ2-1; TRBD1 is a possible D gene (5 bases). Per germline, CDR1 DFQATT and CDR2 SNEGSKA (reference sequence). Trimming took 3 bases from V and 4 from J, leaving 16 bases between them. This CDR3 is built from 15 residues. DNA of the CDR3: TGCAGTGCTAGTGAGAATCCCAGGACATACAATGAGCAGTTCTTC. Translating it yields CSASENPRTYNEQFF.

A few counts support this clonotype. This rearrangement joins TRBV6-2 or TRBV6-3 to TRBJ2-5; the D is unclear. CDR1 is MNHEY and CDR2 is SVGEGT in the germline V gene. V lost 6 bases and J 1 base, leaving 15 bases between the germline ends. This CDR3 contains 15 residues. The CDR3 nucleotides read TGTGCCAGCAGCACATTGATCCCGGCCCAAGAGACCCAGTACTTC. Translation gives CASSTLIPAQETQYF.

The chain carries TRBV29-1 and TRBJ2-5; 7 positions match TRBD2. TRBJ2-7 matches the DNA end more closely, so the J call is doubtful. Per germline, CDR1 SQVTM and CDR2 ANQGSEA. The CDR3 is 12 amino acids. CDR3 bases: TGCAGCGGAGGACTAGAGGGCAACGAGCAGTACTTC. Its translation is CSGGLEGNEQYF.

This rearrangement joins TRBV6-5 to TRBJ1-1, with TRBD1 identical over 7 bases. Losses at the gene ends were 0 bases for V and 1 base for J; bases not matched to a gene: 8. The CDR3 runs to 17 residues. The V gene's germline CDR1 is MNHEY and CDR2 SVGAGI. CDR3 in amino acids: CASSYSWRDRTNTEAFF. The CDR3 DNA sequence: TGTGCCAGCAGTTACTCGTGGAGGGACAGAACGAACACTGAAGCTTTCTTT.